These 22 T cell receptor beta chains share one sample of origin, sequenced in a study of T cell repertoires in cytomegalovirus infection (dated by TCRdb to between 2018 and 2021). These receptors are not linked to any known antigen. The sample's treatment or condition label is to be understood as: in vitro stimulation with specific CMV peptide epitopes to enrich CMV-specific T cells. Instrument on record: Illumina HiSeq 1500. TCRdb passed the public sequencing reads through fastp at Q25 and MiXCR, retaining productive beta sequences. Every entry covers one CDR3 protein and lists the most common genes and DNA from its rows. For this sample there are approximately 990,000 distinct CDR3 sequences; 31% appear just once. The top ten clones comprise 13% of the sample. The specimen comprised cultured CD8+ T cells from PBMCs, sampled from culture after CMV antigen stimulation. These receptor sequences come from a human donor in good health (CMV status not recorded). Some clones in this sample may be carry-over from other donors' samples.

About this clonotype: The germline gene is not matched at one end of the junction; a read error may be the cause. The rearrangement uses TRBV18 and TRBJ1-2; the D gene is possibly TRBD1 (6 bases). The germline V gene has CDR1 KGHSH and CDR2 LQKENI. CDR3 size: 14 residues. Here the CDR3 DNA reads TGTGTCAGCTCACCAAACGGGGGCGGCTATGGCTACACCTTC. Residues: CVSSPNGGGYGYTF.

V is TRBV7-9 and J is TRBJ1-1; 9 positions match TRBD1. Per the germline V gene, CDR1 is SEHNR and CDR2 is FQNEAQ (reference sequence). CDR3 length equals 14 residues. Losses at the gene ends were 4 bases for V and 6 bases for J; bases not matched to a gene: 6. For the CDR3, the DNA is TGTGCCAGCAGCTCCCGGACAGGGGACGCTGAAGCTTTCTTT. Its protein is CASSSRTGDAEAFF.

For this clonotype: Compared with germline, one end of the junction differs, possibly owing to a read error. The V gene is TRBV2, the J gene TRBJ1-2; no definite D call. The CDR3 has 13 residues. CDR1 and CDR2 (germline): SNHLY, FYNNEI. This chain's CDR3 is CVSIREVPFGYTF. DNA of the CDR3: TGTGTCAGCATTAGGGAAGTCCCGTTTGGCTACACCTTC.

Many counts were recorded for this clonotype. The J gene is TRBJ1-1, the V gene TRBV5-6; 7 bases align to TRBD1. Germline-derived CDR1 and CDR2 are SGHDT and YYEEEE. V dropped 6 bases and J dropped 0; count of bases not matched to a gene: 8. The CDR3 has 15 amino acids. DNA for the CDR3: TGTGCCAGCATTGAGGGAGGGGGCATGAACACTGAAGCTTTCTTT. Translated: CASIEGGGMNTEAFF.

This clonotype has only a few counts. The chain joins TRBV15 to TRBJ1-2; D gene ambiguous. Trimming left V 4 bases short and J 2 bases short, with 11 bases between. This CDR3 is 14 amino acids long. Germline CDR1 is LNHNV and CDR2 is YYDKDF (reference sequence). The DNA for the CDR3 is TGTGCCACCAGCACCGCGGGCAAGAACTATGGCTACACCTTC. Protein product: CATSTAGKNYGYTF.

CDR3: CASTPIELRYTDTQYF. In nucleotides, the CDR3 is TGTGCCAGCACTCCCATCGAGTTGAGGTACACAGATACGCAGTATTTT. The rearrangement joins TRBV5-4 to TRBJ2-3; D is undetermined. This CDR3 has 16 amino acids. Germline V CDR1 and CDR2: SGHNT, YYREEE (reference sequence). V was cut by 6 bases and J by 2 bases, with 19 bases left in between.

CDR3 sequence (DNA): TGCAGCGTTGCGGTTATCGGGCAGGGGGGAGTATATGGCTACACCTTC. This gives the protein CSVAVIGQGGVYGYTF. The genes are TRBV29-1 and TRBJ1-2, with 7 bases lining up with TRBD1. The CDR3 loop spans 16 amino acids. Germline V gene data show CDR1 as SQVTM and CDR2 as ANQGSEA. V gave up 4 bases and J gave up 5 bases; unmatched junction bases: 16. Filled out from reference TRBV29-1 and TRBJ1-2, the complete variable domain reads SAVISQKPSRDICQRGTSLTIQCQVDSQVTMMFWYRQQPGQSLTLIATANQGSEATYESGFVIDKFPISRPNLTFSTLTVSNMSPEDSSIYLCSVAVIGQGGVYGYTFGSGTRLTVV.

Worth noting for this clonotype: A much larger clone sits a single nucleotide away, making a read error possible. The chain employs TRBV12-3 or TRBV12-4 and TRBJ2-5; weak D call: TRBD2 (6 bases). The V end lost 6 bases, the J end lost 5 bases, and 13 bases lay between the germline ends. The CDR3 is 13 residues long. CDR3 residues: CASSWAGNETQYF. CDR3 nucleotides: TGTGCCAGCAGCTGGGCGGGGAACGAGACCCAGTACTTC.

This clonotype was observed at least ten times. This rearrangement joins TRBV7-2 to TRBJ2-2; no firm D call. V was trimmed by 6 bases and J by 4 bases, leaving 12 bases between them. The CDR3 is 14 amino acids. Germline-derived CDR1 and CDR2 are SGHTA and FQGNSA. CDR3 residues: CASSLEGFTGELFF. The CDR3 DNA is TGTGCCAGCAGTCTTGAAGGATTCACCGGGGAGCTGTTTTTT.

This clonotype occurred many times. The chain links TRBV12-3 or TRBV12-4 to TRBJ1-4; D gene unclear. The CDR3 has 14 amino acids. Trimming pared 6 bases from V and 5 bases from J, leaving 13 bases between. CDR3 in amino acids: CASRLRTGNEKLFF. The CDR3, as DNA: TGTGCCAGCAGACTCCGGACGGGGAATGAAAAACTGTTTTTT.

The table lists this clonotype with many counts. V usage is TRBV27 and J usage is TRBJ2-3; possibly TRBD2 for D (6 bases). The germline V and J ends were trimmed by 3 bases and 0 bases, with 19 bases remaining between them. Germline V gene data show CDR1 as MNHEY and CDR2 as SMNVEV (reference sequence). The CDR3 loop spans 18 amino acids. The DNA for the CDR3 is TGTGCCAGCAGTTTTAATGGGGCTGGAGGGATCAGCACAGATACGCAGTATTTT. Its translation: CASSFNGAGGISTDTQYF.

This clonotype was counted between two and nine times. The J gene is TRBJ2-5, the V gene TRBV10-2; D unclear. The CDR3 contains 17 residues. The V end was cut by 0 bases, the J end by 1 base, with 15 bases between. CDR1 and CDR2 (germline): WSHSY, SAAADI. The CDR3 here is CASSESPPWQAQETQYF. The CDR3 region has the DNA TGCGCCAGCAGTGAGTCTCCCCCCTGGCAGGCCCAAGAGACCCAGTACTTC.

In this sample, this clonotype turned up a few times. The chain uses TRBV6-1 and TRBJ1-1; D is perhaps TRBD1 (6 bases). V was clipped by 7 bases and J by 8 bases, with 8 bases between them. The CDR3 extends over 10 amino acids. Germline V lookup: CDR1 MNHNS, CDR2 SASEGT. The CDR3 bases are TGTGCCAGCATGGGGACAGAAGCTTTCTTT. Encoded protein: CASMGTEAFF.

V and J are TRBV24-1 and TRBJ2-3; D possibly corresponds to TRBD1 (5 bases). Germline loops: CDR1 KGHDR, CDR2 SFDVKD. This CDR3 region has 13 residues. Trimming removed 3 bases from V and 4 bases from J, with 7 bases in between. The CDR3 reads CATSDPRADTQYF. The CDR3 DNA sequence: TGTGCCACCAGTGATCCCAGGGCAGATACGCAGTATTTT.

The V call is TRBV19, the J call TRBJ2-2; D not resolved. There are 15 residues in the CDR3. Germline V gene sequence: CDR1 LNHDA, CDR2 SQIVND (reference sequence). With 5 bases removed from V and 0 bases from J, the gap between germline ends came to 10 bases. The CDR3 bases are TGTGCCAGTAGTTCTGAGCTTGCGAACACCGGGGAGCTGTTTTTT. It specifies CASSSELANTGELFF.

The chain employs TRBV4-1 and TRBJ2-7; possibly TRBD2 for D (5 bases). The germline CDR1 and CDR2 sequences are MGHRA and YSYEKL. This CDR3 comprises 14 residues. Trimming took 0 bases from V and 5 from J, leaving 11 bases between them. CDR3 residues: CASSQDSRGNEQYF. The CDR3 DNA reads as TGCGCCAGCAGCCAAGATTCGAGAGGGAACGAGCAGTACTTC.

This clonotype was observed a few times. This chain links TRBV12-3 or TRBV12-4 with TRBJ2-7; weak D call: TRBD1 (7 bases). The CDR3 extends over 14 amino acids. The V end lost 6 bases, the J end lost 7 bases, and 19 bases lay between the germline ends. CDR3 in DNA: TGTGCCAGCAGCTCGACAGGGAGGTCAGATGAGCAGTACGTC. Translating it yields CASSSTGRSDEQYV.

This clonotype rates as medium-sized. The CDR3 coding sequence is TGTGCCAGCAGGCCCTTAGGGCTAGCGAATCAGCCCCAGCATTTT. The encoded protein is CASRPLGLANQPQHF. The rearrangement joins TRBV7-9 to TRBJ1-5; D is undetermined. The CDR3 contains 15 residues. Trimming took 6 bases from V and 4 from J, leaving 16 bases between them. Germline CDR1 and CDR2: SEHNR and FQNEAQ (reference sequence).

This clonotype showed up just once. V and J are TRBV20-1 and TRBJ2-5; no definite D call. V was trimmed by 4 bases and J by 5 bases, leaving 11 bases between them. The CDR3 is 12 amino acids. Looked up from germline, CDR1 is DFQATT and CDR2 is SNEGSKA (reference sequence). CDR3: CSAKTESETQYF. The CDR3 DNA reads as TGCAGTGCTAAGACCGAGAGTGAGACCCAGTACTTC.

A few counts support this clonotype. This chain uses TRBV3-1 with TRBJ2-1; 13 positions agree with TRBD2. Trimming at V came to 4 bases and at J to 14 bases, leaving 11 bases not matched to a gene. CDR1 LGHDT and CDR2 YNNKEL come from the germline V gene (reference sequence). The CDR3 runs to 15 residues. CDR3 bases: TGTGCCAGCAGCCTACGTTTGGGACTAGCGGGGTGGAAGTTCTTC. Its translation: CASSLRLGLAGWKFF.

This clonotype was observed a handful of times. J is TRBJ2-7 and V is TRBV6-5; D is ambiguous. With 0 bases removed from V and 2 bases from J, the gap between germline ends came to 11 bases. Looked up from germline, CDR1 is MNHEY and CDR2 is SVGAGI. The CDR3 contains 15 residues. CDR3 amino acids: CASSYSIGTAYEQYF. CDR3 coding DNA: TGTGCCAGCAGTTACTCGATTGGCACGGCCTACGAGCAGTACTTC.

The rearrangement links TRBV4-2 to TRBJ1-4, with 7 bases lining up with TRBD1. The CDR3 is 16 amino acids. The V gene end was trimmed by 0 bases and the J gene end by 6 bases; junction bases not matched to a gene: 7. Germline CDR1 and CDR2: LGHNA and YNFKEQ. Here the CDR3 reads CASSQDGDSLDEKLFF. The CDR3 DNA reads TGTGCCAGCAGCCAAGACGGGGACAGCCTGGATGAAAAACTGTTTTTT.